These 3 T cell receptor beta chains came from one sample sequenced in a study of the immune and genomic landscape of osteosarcoma. Poor-prognosis osteosarcoma patients supplied post-treatment primary, local recurrence and metastasis tumor specimens. Clones were read by immunoSEQ multiplex PCR, and TCRdb kept only the in-frame ones, dropping some. Of 4,600 or so clones listed, around 70% were seen once; the top ten hold about a sixth. The specimen was osteosarcoma tumor tissue from the femur. These receptor sequences come from a human donor with osteosarcoma.

Relative to its sample, this clone is medium-sized (0.01 to 0.1%). The rearrangement uses TRBV6-5 and TRBJ2-7; possibly TRBD1 for D (6 bases). Trimming took off 4 bases at V and 4 bases at J, with 17 bases between the two ends. CDR1 MNHEY and CDR2 SVGAGI come from the germline V gene. The CDR3 length is 15 residues. Written as DNA, the CDR3 is TGTGCCAGCAGTTTGGTTTGGGACACAATTTACGAGCAGTACTTC. This translates into CASSLVWDTIYEQYF.

The CDR3 DNA reads as TGCAGTGCTAGAGATTGGGGTTGGTTGTACTTC. This gives the protein CSARDWGWLYF. The rearrangement links TRBV20-1 to TRBJ2-4; no definite D call. This CDR3 contains 11 residues. V was clipped by 0 bases and J by 15 bases, with 12 bases between them. Germline V gene lookup returns CDR1 DFQATT and CDR2 SNEGSKA (reference sequence).

This clone is a singleton in its sample. J is TRBJ1-5 and V is TRBV5-4, with TRBD1 as a possible D gene (6 bases). This CDR3 is 15 amino acids long. Germline V CDR1 and CDR2: SGHNT, YYREEE (reference sequence). The ends were cut back, 0 bases at V and 4 bases at J, with 11 bases in the middle. The CDR3 loop reads CASSLGGGDNQPQHF. Written as DNA, the CDR3 is TGTGCCAGCAGCTTGGGGGGGGGCGATAATCAGCCCCAGCATTTT.